These 32 T cell receptor beta chains originate from one sample sequenced in a study of a mutant IDH1 vaccine in newly diagnosed glioma. Regarding time point: baseline, week 1 (first vaccination visit). Treatment reported: pre-vaccination baseline after standard-of-care therapy. Assay: immunoSEQ multiplex PCR; the TCRdb copy retains only in-frame clones and omits some. The sample carries about 38,000 clones, roughly 92% recorded once. This material consisted of PBMCs, taken from a glioma patient treated with radiotherapy, temozolomide or both. These receptors were collected from a man between 18 and 29 years old with glioma.

The chain links TRBV5-6 to TRBJ2-1, with TRBD1 matching over 8 bases. In germline, CDR1 is SGHDT, CDR2 YYEEEE. The V gene end was trimmed by 1 base and the J gene end by 2 bases; junction bases not matched to a gene: 5. The CDR3 consists of 16 residues. CDR3 nucleotide sequence: TGTGCCAGCAGCTTGTTCGGACAGGGAACCTACAATGAGCAGTTCTTC. Protein sequence: CASSLFGQGTYNEQFF.

J is TRBJ1-2 and V is TRBV28; 7 positions agree with TRBD1. Trimming took 6 bases from V and 4 from J; bases not matched to a gene: 5. The CDR3 has 13 amino acids. CDR1 and CDR2 from the germline V gene are MDHEN and SYDVKM. The DNA of the CDR3 is TGTGCCAGCAGCCCGGACAGGATCTATGGCTACACCTTC. Its translation is CASSPDRIYGYTF.

J is TRBJ2-5 and V is TRBV18; D not certain. The CDR3 sequence is 13 residues long. Germline V gives CDR1 KGHSH, CDR2 LQKENI. The V end was cut by 0 bases, the J end by 4 bases, with 6 bases between. CDR3 coding DNA: TGTGCCAGCTCACCACCCATGGGAGAGACCCAGTACTTC. Protein: CASSPPMGETQYF.

This clone was recorded once. J is TRBJ1-2 and V is TRBV29-1, with D hard to call. V dropped 4 bases and J dropped 4 bases, with 13 bases sitting between them. In germline, CDR1 is SQVTM, CDR2 ANQGSEA. The length of the CDR3 is 13 residues. CDR3 amino acids: CSVGETDSYGYTF. In DNA, the CDR3 is TGCAGCGTTGGGGAGACGGATTCCTATGGCTACACCTTC.

The rearrangement links TRBV7-9 to TRBJ2-5, with 9 bases aligning to TRBD2. CDR3 length: 17 residues. Germline V gives CDR1 SEHNR, CDR2 FQNEAQ (reference sequence). After removal of 0 bases from V and 5 bases from J, the junction contained 10 bases not matched to a gene. The CDR3 DNA reads as TGTGCCAGCAGCTTAGCGCGAAATAGCGGGAGCGCCGAGACCCAGTACTTC. It translates to CASSLARNSGSAETQYF.

The chain combines TRBV2 with TRBJ2-5; maybe TRBD2 (6 bases). Trimming took off 4 bases at V and 0 bases at J, with 12 bases between the two ends. Germline CDR1 reads SNHLY; CDR2 reads FYNNEI. The CDR3 totals 15 residues. CDR3 nucleotide sequence: TGTGCCAGCAGTGGGGGGGATACGTACCAAGAGACCCAGTACTTC. Its translation is CASSGGDTYQETQYF.

This CDR3 reads CASSLASTYEQYF. In nucleotides, the CDR3 is TGTGCCAGCAGTCTAGCGTCGACCTACGAGCAGTACTTC. The chain uses TRBV28 and TRBJ2-7; D is possibly TRBD2 (6 bases). The CDR3 loop spans 13 amino acids. V was cut by 5 bases and J by 2 bases, with 10 bases left in between. The germline V gene has CDR1 MDHEN and CDR2 SYDVKM.

The rearrangement links TRBV28 to TRBJ1-1; TRBD1 might be the D (6 bases). The CDR3 loop spans 16 amino acids. Trimming pared 7 bases from V and 1 base from J, leaving 19 bases between. CDR1 MDHEN and CDR2 SYDVKM come from the germline V gene. CDR3: CASKGGGAGRNTEAFF. DNA for the CDR3: TGTGCCAGCAAAGGAGGGGGTGCAGGCCGGAACACTGAAGCTTTCTTT.

CDR3 amino acids: CASSQVGVDGGGYTF. DNA of the CDR3: TGCGCCAGCAGCCAAGTTGGTGTGGATGGCGGTGGCTACACCTTC. The J gene is TRBJ1-2, the V gene TRBV4-3; no clear D gene. CDR3 size: 15 residues. V was shortened by 1 base and J by 7 bases, with 16 bases between the two germline ends. CDR1 is LGHNA, CDR2 YSLEER, per germline.

The chain has TRBV7-9 and TRBJ2-7; D is ambiguous. The V gene lost 3 bases and the J gene lost 2 bases, with 5 bases spanning the gap. This CDR3 comprises 12 residues. Per germline, CDR1 SEHNR and CDR2 FQNEAQ (reference sequence). CDR3 sequence (DNA): TGTGCCAGCAGCTTGGCGACCTACGAGCAGTACTTC. It is translated as CASSLATYEQYF.

This clone was seen just once. The chain couples TRBV9 to TRBJ2-2, with D unclear. The CDR3 covers 14 residues. Trimming removed 0 bases at V and 7 bases at J, with 10 bases between. Germline V CDR1 and CDR2: SGDLS, YYNGEE. The CDR3 DNA reads as TGTGCCAGCAGCGTAGAGGTAGCTGGCGGGGAGCTGTTTTTT. Its translation: CASSVEVAGGELFF.

V is TRBV28 and J is TRBJ2-7, with 8 bases fitting TRBD2. There are 13 residues in the CDR3. Germline values: CDR1 MDHEN, CDR2 SYDVKM. V dropped 6 bases and J dropped 6; count of bases not matched to a gene: 7. In DNA, the CDR3 is TGTGCCAGCAGGCGGGAGGCCCTCCCCGAGCAGTACTTC. It translates to CASRREALPEQYF.

The V and J genes are TRBV20-1 and TRBJ2-1, with D perhaps TRBD1 (5 bases). The V end lost 1 base, the J end lost 10 bases, and 8 bases lay between the germline ends. The CDR3 extends over 11 amino acids. CDR1 and CDR2 (germline): DFQATT, SNEGSKA (reference sequence). The DNA for the CDR3 is TGCAGTGCTAGAGCGCGACAGGAGCAGTTCTTC. Translating it yields CSARARQEQFF.

The gene calls are TRBV5-4 and TRBJ2-3, with D possibly being TRBD1 (6 bases). Germline V gene data show CDR1 as SGHNT and CDR2 as YYREEE (reference sequence). The ends were cut back, 5 bases at V and 4 bases at J, with 8 bases in the middle. CDR3 length: 12 amino acids. This CDR3 reads CASRGAADTQYF. In DNA form, the CDR3 reads TGTGCCAGCAGGGGGGCCGCAGATACGCAGTATTTT.

The V call is TRBV5-4, the J call TRBJ1-1, with D tentatively TRBD1 (5 bases). V dropped 0 bases and J dropped 6 bases, with 12 bases sitting between them. CDR3 length: 14 residues. Germline V gene lookup returns CDR1 SGHNT and CDR2 YYREEE (reference sequence). The CDR3: CASSLAGDLPEAFF. Written as DNA, the CDR3 is TGTGCCAGCAGCTTGGCCGGGGACTTGCCTGAAGCTTTCTTT. Full variable domain (remainder filled in from reference TRBV5-4 and TRBJ1-1): ETGVTQSPTHLIKTRGQQVTLRCSSQSGHNTVSWYQQALGQGPQFIFQYYREEENGRGNFPPRFSGLQFPNYSSELNVNALELDDSALYLCASSLAGDLPEAFFGQGTRLTVV.

This clone has a single count. The chain carries TRBV4-1 and TRBJ1-3, with D tentatively TRBD1 (6 bases). Germline CDR1 reads MGHRA; CDR2 reads YSYEKL. The CDR3 is 15 residues long. V was trimmed by 0 bases and J by 4 bases, leaving 10 bases between them. DNA for the CDR3: TGCGCCAGCAGCCAAGATCAGGGGACGGGAAACACCATATATTTT. Protein product: CASSQDQGTGNTIYF.

The CDR3, as DNA: TGTGCCATCCGGGGGACTAGCGGGACGGGGAACACCGGGGAGCTGTTTTTT. Protein product: CAIRGTSGTGNTGELFF. The V call is TRBV10-3, the J call TRBJ2-2; 13 positions match TRBD2. Germline assignment: CDR1 ENHRY and CDR2 SYGVKD. CDR3 length: 17 residues. V lost 8 bases, J lost 1 base, and 7 bases stayed unmatched.

This clone turned up a few times. This rearrangement joins TRBV2 to TRBJ1-5; maybe TRBD1 (6 bases). Deletions cut 5 bases from V and 7 bases from J, with 12 bases between. Per germline, CDR1 SNHLY and CDR2 FYNNEI. This CDR3 region has 13 residues. CDR3 amino acids: CASSKGQRQPQHF. CDR3 sequence (DNA): TGTGCCAGCAGTAAAGGACAGCGGCAGCCCCAGCATTTT.

The chain employs TRBV28 and TRBJ2-7; perhaps TRBD1 as D (6 bases). CDR1 is MDHEN, CDR2 SYDVKM, per germline. The CDR3 runs to 14 residues. The V and J ends lost 5 bases and 3 bases respectively, with 14 bases between them. The CDR3 region has the DNA TGTGCCAGCAGTAGGTACCGGGACAACTACGAGCAGTACTTC. Protein product: CASSRYRDNYEQYF.

The CDR3 DNA reads as TGTGCCAGCAGTGAGGGAGGGGTCCCTGGAAACACCATATATTTT. Its protein is CASSEGGVPGNTIYF. The chain couples TRBV2 to TRBJ1-3; TRBD1 is a possible D gene (5 bases). Trimming cost V 3 bases and J 2 bases, with 11 bases left between them. Germline lookup yields CDR1 SNHLY and CDR2 FYNNEI. This CDR3 comprises 15 residues.

This chain connects TRBV7-2 to TRBJ2-7; no reliable D call. Germline assignment: CDR1 SGHTA and CDR2 FQGNSA. This CDR3 spans 13 amino acids. With 7 bases removed from V and 2 bases from J, the gap between germline ends came to 12 bases. CDR3 DNA sequence: TGTGCCAGCACCTTCGGTCGCGCCTACGAGCAGTACTTC. Its translation: CASTFGRAYEQYF.

This clone was seen a single time. The V gene is TRBV4-1, the J gene TRBJ2-2; 9 positions agree with TRBD1. Per the germline V gene, CDR1 is MGHRA and CDR2 is YSYEKL. The CDR3 sequence is 17 residues long. After removal of 4 bases from V and 4 bases from J, the junction contained 10 bases not matched to a gene. Here the CDR3 DNA reads TGCGCCAGCAGCCTTAGGAACATGGGACAGGGCACCGGGGAGCTGTTTTTT. Protein sequence: CASSLRNMGQGTGELFF.

This chain joins TRBV5-4 and TRBJ1-1; 8 bases map to TRBD1. The length of the CDR3 is 12 residues. V lost 4 bases, J lost 11 bases, and 7 bases stayed unmatched. CDR1 is SGHNT, CDR2 YYREEE, per germline (reference sequence). DNA of the CDR3: TGTGCCAGCAGCCCGAGGCAGGGGGCCGCTTTCTTT. It yields the protein CASSPRQGAAFF.

V is TRBV29-1 and J is TRBJ1-1; no firm D call. There are 12 residues in the CDR3. The germline V and J ends were trimmed by 4 bases and 6 bases, with 12 bases remaining between them. Germline V gives CDR1 SQVTM, CDR2 ANQGSEA. CDR3 sequence (DNA): TGCAGCGTTGTGGAGATTGAATCTGAAGCTTTCTTT. Its translation: CSVVEIESEAFF.

The chain couples TRBV29-1 to TRBJ1-3, with D possibly TRBD1 on 5 matching bases. Trimming removed 4 bases at V and 2 bases at J, with 9 bases between. The CDR3 spans 13 residues. The germline V gene encodes CDR1 SQVTM and CDR2 ANQGSEA. The CDR3 here is CSVGSGAGNTIYF. CDR3 DNA sequence: TGCAGCGTTGGGTCGGGGGCTGGAAACACCATATATTTT.

V and J are TRBV7-9 and TRBJ1-6; tentative D call: TRBD1 (5 bases). CDR3 size: 14 residues. V lost 2 bases, J lost 5 bases, and 7 bases lay in between. Germline lookup yields CDR1 SEHNR and CDR2 FQNEAQ (reference sequence). CDR3 sequence: CASSLKGNNSPLHF. CDR3 coding DNA: TGTGCCAGCAGCTTAAAGGGGAATAATTCACCCCTCCACTTT. Combining the CDR3 with reference TRBV7-9 and TRBJ1-6 gives the whole variable domain DTGVSQNPRHKITKRGQNVTFRCDPISEHNRLYWYRQTLGQGPEFLTYFQNEAQLEKSRLLSDRFSAERPKGSFSTLEIQRTEQGDSAMYLCASSLKGNNSPLHFGNGTRLTVT.

This rearrangement joins TRBV7-2 to TRBJ2-4, with unresolved D. Between the trimmed V and J ends, which lost 0 bases and 0 bases, there was a span of 12 bases. The germline V gene has CDR1 SGHTA and CDR2 FQGNSA. The CDR3 has 17 residues. CDR3 sequence reads: CASSLAGGSLAKNIQYF. CDR3 coding DNA: TGTGCCAGCAGCTTAGCCGGCGGTAGCCTAGCCAAAAACATTCAGTACTTC.

Of note for this clone: This specimen includes other DNA sequences encoding the same CDR3. This chain uses TRBV29-1 with TRBJ1-1; D perhaps matches TRBD1 (5 bases). V lost 1 base and J 4 bases, leaving 10 bases between the germline ends. CDR1 is SQVTM, CDR2 ANQGSEA, per germline. The CDR3 sequence is 13 residues long. The CDR3 nucleotides read TGCAGCGTTGAAGCCCGGAGGGGCACTGAAGCTTTCTTT. As protein: CSVEARRGTEAFF.

V and J are TRBV7-6 and TRBJ2-2, with a weak D call TRBD1 (5 bases). The CDR3 is 14 residues long. The V gene's germline CDR1 is SGHVS and CDR2 FNYEAQ. The V end was cut by 7 bases, the J end by 4 bases, with 13 bases between. In nucleotides, the CDR3 is TGTGCCAGCACAGCCGACAGTATCACCGGGGAGCTGTTTTTT. Amino acid sequence: CASTADSITGELFF. The full variable domain, in which reference TRBV7-6 and TRBJ2-2 provide the parts outside the CDR3, is GAGVSQSPRYKVTKRGQDVALRCDPISGHVSLYWYRQALGQGPEFLTYFNYEAQQDKSGLPNDRFSAERPEGSISTLTIQRTEQRDSAMYRCASTADSITGELFFGEGSRLTVL.

This clone is a singleton in its sample. This chain links TRBV28 with TRBJ1-5; D is ambiguous. This CDR3 contains 12 residues. Looked up from germline, CDR1 is MDHEN and CDR2 is SYDVKM. V was shortened by 5 bases and J by 5 bases, with 7 bases between the two germline ends. The CDR3, as DNA: TGTGCCAGCAGTCCCCTCTATCAGCCCCAGCATTTT. Protein: CASSPLYQPQHF.

J is TRBJ2-1 and V is TRBV13; the match to TRBD1 covers 8 bases. The CDR3 runs 14 residues. The V gene end was trimmed by 6 bases and the J gene end by 6 bases; junction bases not matched to a gene: 7. CDR1 is PRHDT, CDR2 FYEKMQ, per germline (reference sequence). The CDR3: CASRRIGTGNEQFF. As DNA, the CDR3 is TGTGCCAGCAGACGTATAGGGACAGGCAATGAGCAGTTCTTC. Full variable domain (outside the CDR3, taken from reference TRBV13 and TRBJ2-1): AAGVIQSPRHLIKEKRETATLKCYPIPRHDTVYWYQQGPGQDPQFLISFYEKMQSDKGSIPDRFSAQQFSDYHSELNMSSLELGDSALYFCASRRIGTGNEQFFGPGTRLTVL.

This chain links TRBV28 with TRBJ2-6; TRBD2 is a possible D gene (6 bases). V gave up 10 bases and J gave up 0 bases, with 25 bases separating them. Germline loops: CDR1 MDHEN, CDR2 SYDVKM. The CDR3 spans 19 residues. CDR3 coding DNA: TGTGCCATTTCATTCCGGAGGGGCAGGGAATTCTCTGGGGCCAACGTCCTGACTTTC. Amino acid sequence: CAISFRRGREFSGANVLTF.